Ten or more counts support the clone carrying this TCR beta chain. The sample is drawn from a study of patients and donors after allogeneic stem cell transplantation. Via MiXCR, TCRdb re-called the RT-PCR reads, giving one row per CDR3 protein. The sample lists 900,000 to 1,000,000 distinct CDR3 sequences, approximately 19% occurring once. Sequenced sample: blood, either unsorted or a sorted T cell fraction (not recorded which). This sequence was found in a human donor who was either an allogeneic HSCT recipient or a stem cell or donor lymphocyte infusion donor (not recorded which). It is not recorded whose cells these are; they may come from a transplant donor.

In DNA, the CDR3 is TGCGCCAGCAGCTTGGCAGGACAGGGTTTTTCTACGCAGTATTTT. Translated, it gives CASSLAGQGFSTQYF. The rearrangement uses TRBV5-1 and TRBJ2-3; 8 positions match TRBD1. V was clipped by 0 bases and J by 8 bases; unmatched bases: 8. Germline CDR1 SGHRS, CDR2 YFSETQ. CDR3 length equals 15 residues. The complete variable domain, with remaining parts taken from reference TRBV5-1 and TRBJ2-3, reads KAGVTQTPRYLIKTRGQQVTLSCSPISGHRSVSWYQQTPGQGLQFLFEYFSETQRNKGNFPGRFSGRQFSNSRSEMNVSTLELGDSALYLCASSLAGQGFSTQYFGPGTRLTVL.